Many counts were recorded for the clone carrying this TCR beta chain. Its matching antigen is unknown. V dropped 7 bases and J dropped 4 bases, with 20 bases sitting between them. Germline CDR1 MNHNS, CDR2 SASEGT. This CDR3 has 16 residues. The data originate from a study of CD8 T cells in ankylosing spondylitis. Findings of the study overall: Characteristic, it appeared, of ankylosing spondylitis blood was a TCR beta motif of fewer than 10 highly homologous variants.

For TCR beta, libraries came from quantitative 5'-RACE with molecular barcodes. TCRdb called the 5' RACE reads again in MiXCR, with one record for every CDR3 protein. The sample carries fewer than 350,000 distinct CDR3 sequences, 11% recorded once. This TCR came from a female donor with ankylosing spondylitis or in good health (not recorded which). Sample: blood, either unsorted or a sorted T cell fraction (not recorded which). The chain combines TRBV6-1 with TRBJ2-1; no clear D. The CDR3: CASIRTLGGAYNEQFF. The CDR3 bases are TGTGCCAGCATCAGAACGTTGGGCGGAGCATACAATGAGCAGTTCTTC.